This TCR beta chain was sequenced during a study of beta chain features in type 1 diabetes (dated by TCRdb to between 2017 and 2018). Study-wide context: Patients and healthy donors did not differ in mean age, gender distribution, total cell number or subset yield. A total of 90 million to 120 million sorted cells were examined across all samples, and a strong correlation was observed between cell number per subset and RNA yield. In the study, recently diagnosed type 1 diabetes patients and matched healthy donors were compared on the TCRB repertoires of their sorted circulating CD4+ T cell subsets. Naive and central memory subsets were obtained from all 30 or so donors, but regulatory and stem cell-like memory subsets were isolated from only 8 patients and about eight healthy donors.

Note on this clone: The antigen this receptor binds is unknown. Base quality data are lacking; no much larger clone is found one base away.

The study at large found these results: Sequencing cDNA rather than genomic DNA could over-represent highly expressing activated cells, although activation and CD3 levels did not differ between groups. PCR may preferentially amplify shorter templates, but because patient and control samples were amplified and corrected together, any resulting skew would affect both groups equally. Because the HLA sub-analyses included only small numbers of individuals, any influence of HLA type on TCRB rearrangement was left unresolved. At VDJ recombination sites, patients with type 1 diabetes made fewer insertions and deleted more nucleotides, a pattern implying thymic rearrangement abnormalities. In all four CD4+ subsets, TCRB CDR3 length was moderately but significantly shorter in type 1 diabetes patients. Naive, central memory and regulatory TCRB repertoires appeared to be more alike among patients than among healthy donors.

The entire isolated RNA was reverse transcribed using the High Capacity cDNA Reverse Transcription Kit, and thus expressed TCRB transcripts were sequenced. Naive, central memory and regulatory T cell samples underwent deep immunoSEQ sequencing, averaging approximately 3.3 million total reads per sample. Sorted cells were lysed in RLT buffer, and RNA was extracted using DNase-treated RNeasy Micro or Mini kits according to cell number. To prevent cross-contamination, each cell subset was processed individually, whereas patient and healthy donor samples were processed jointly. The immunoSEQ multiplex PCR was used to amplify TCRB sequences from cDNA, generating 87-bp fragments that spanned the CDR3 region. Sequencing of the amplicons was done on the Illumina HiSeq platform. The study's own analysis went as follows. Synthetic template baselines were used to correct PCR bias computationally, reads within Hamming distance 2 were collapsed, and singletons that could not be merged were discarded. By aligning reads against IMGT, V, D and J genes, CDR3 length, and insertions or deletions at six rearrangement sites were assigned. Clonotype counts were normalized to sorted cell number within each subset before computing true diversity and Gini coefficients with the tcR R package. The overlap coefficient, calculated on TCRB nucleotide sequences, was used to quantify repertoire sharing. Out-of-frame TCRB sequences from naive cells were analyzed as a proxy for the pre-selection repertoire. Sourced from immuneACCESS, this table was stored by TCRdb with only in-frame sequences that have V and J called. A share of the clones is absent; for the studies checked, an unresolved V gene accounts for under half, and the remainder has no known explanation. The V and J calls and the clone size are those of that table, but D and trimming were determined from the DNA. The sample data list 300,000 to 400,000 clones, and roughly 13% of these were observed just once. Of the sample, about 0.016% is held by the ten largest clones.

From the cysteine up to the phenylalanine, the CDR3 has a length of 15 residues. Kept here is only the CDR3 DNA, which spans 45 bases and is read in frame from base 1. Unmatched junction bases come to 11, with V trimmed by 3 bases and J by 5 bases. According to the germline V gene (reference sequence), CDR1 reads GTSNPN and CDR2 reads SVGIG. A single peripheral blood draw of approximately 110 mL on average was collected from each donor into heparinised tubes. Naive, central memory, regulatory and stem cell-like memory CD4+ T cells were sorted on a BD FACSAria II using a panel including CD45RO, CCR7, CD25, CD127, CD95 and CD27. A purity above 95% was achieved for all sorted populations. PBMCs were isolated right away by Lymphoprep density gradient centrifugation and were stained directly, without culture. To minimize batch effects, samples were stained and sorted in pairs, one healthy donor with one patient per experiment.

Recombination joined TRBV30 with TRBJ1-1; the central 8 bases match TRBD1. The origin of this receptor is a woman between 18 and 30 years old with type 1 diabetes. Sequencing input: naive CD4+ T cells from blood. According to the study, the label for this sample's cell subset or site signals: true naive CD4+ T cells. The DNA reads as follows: TGTGCCTGGAGGGGAAGGACAGGGAGCCGAACTGAAGCTTTCTTT. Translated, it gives CAWRGRTGSRTEAFF.